This TCR beta chain originates from a study of response to subunit inactivated influenza vaccine. Via MiXCR, TCRdb re-called the RT-PCR reads, giving one row per CDR3 protein. The sample includes 500,000 to 600,000 distinct CDR3 sequences, over 10% of them seen just once. As regards this clonotype: The antigen is unknown.

Study-wide results and limits: Authors proposed each seasonal influenza vaccination draws in few new T cells.

The CDR3 is 14 residues long. The J segment lost 2 bases and the V segment lost 6 bases, leaving 5 bases of the junction unmatched. The germline V gene encodes CDR1 SGHRS and CDR2 YFSETQ. The specimen comprised PBMCs from blood, sampled more than 35 days after vaccination. The clonotype comes from a man aged 45 to 65 who received an inactivated influenza vaccine. The rearrangement joins TRBV5-1 to TRBJ2-7; 10 positions match TRBD1. The CDR3 reads CASNSGTGAYEQYF. The CDR3 DNA reads TGCGCCAGCAACTCCGGGACAGGGGCCTACGAGCAGTACTTC.